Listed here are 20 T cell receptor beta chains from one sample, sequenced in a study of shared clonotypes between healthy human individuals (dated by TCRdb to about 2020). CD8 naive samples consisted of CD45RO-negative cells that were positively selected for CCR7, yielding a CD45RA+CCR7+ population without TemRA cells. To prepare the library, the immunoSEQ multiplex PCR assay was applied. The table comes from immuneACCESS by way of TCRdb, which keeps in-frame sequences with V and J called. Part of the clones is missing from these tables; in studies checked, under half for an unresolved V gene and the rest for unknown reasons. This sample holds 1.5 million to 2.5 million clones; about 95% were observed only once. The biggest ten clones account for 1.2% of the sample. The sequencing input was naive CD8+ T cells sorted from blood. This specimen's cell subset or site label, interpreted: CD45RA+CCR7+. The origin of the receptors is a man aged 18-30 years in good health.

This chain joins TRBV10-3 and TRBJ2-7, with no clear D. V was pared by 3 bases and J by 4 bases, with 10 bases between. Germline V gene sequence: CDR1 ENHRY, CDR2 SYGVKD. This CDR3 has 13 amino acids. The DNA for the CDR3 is TGTGCCATCAGTGACAGCGACCCTTACGAGCAGTACTTC. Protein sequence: CAISDSDPYEQYF.

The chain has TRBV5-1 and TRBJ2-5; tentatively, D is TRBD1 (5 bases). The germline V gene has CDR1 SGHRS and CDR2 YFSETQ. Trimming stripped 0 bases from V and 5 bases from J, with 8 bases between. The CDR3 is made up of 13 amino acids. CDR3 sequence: CASSLEPGETQYF. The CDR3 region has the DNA TGCGCCAGCAGCTTGGAACCAGGGGAGACCCAGTACTTC.

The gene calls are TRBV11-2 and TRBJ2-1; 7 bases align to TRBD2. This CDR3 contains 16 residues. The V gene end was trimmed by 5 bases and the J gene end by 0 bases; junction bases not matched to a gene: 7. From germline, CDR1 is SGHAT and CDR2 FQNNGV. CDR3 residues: CASSQRTSYSYNEQFF. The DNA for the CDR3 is TGTGCCAGCAGCCAGAGGACTAGTTACTCCTACAATGAGCAGTTCTTC.

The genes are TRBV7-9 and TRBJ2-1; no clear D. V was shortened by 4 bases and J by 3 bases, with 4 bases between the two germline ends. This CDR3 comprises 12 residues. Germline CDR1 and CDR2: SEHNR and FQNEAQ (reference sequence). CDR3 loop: CASSYGYNEQFF. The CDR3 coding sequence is TGTGCCAGCAGCTATGGCTACAATGAGCAGTTCTTC. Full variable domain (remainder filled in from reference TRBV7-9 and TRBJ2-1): DTGVSQNPRHKITKRGQNVTFRCDPISEHNRLYWYRQTLGQGPEFLTYFQNEAQLEKSRLLSDRFSAERPKGSFSTLEIQRTEQGDSAMYLCASSYGYNEQFFGPGTRLTVL.

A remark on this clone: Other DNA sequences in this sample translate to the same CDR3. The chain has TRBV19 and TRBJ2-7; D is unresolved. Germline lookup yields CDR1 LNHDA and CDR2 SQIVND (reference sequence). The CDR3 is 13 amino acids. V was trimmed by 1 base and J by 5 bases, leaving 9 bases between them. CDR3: CASSIGAGNEQYF. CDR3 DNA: TGTGCCAGTAGTATAGGGGCCGGCAACGAGCAGTACTTC.

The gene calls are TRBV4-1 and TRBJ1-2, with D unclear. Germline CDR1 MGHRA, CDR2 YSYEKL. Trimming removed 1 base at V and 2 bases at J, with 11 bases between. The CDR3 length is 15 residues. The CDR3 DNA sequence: TGCGCCAGCAGCCAAGTTGGGCCGGGGAACTATGGCTACACCTTC. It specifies CASSQVGPGNYGYTF.

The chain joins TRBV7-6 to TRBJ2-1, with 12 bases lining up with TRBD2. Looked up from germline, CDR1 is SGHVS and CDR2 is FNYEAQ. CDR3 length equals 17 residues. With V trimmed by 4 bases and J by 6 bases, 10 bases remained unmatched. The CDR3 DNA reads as TGTGCCAGCAGCTCCGGGACTAGCGGGCCCGGCCCCAATGAGCAGTTCTTC. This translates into CASSSGTSGPGPNEQFF.

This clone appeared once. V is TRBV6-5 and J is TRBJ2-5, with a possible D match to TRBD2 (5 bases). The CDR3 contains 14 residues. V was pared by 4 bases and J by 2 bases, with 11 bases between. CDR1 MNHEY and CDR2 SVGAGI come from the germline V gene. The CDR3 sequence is CASSSEGGQETQYF. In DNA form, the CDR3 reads TGTGCCAGCAGTTCGGAAGGCGGGCAAGAGACCCAGTACTTC.

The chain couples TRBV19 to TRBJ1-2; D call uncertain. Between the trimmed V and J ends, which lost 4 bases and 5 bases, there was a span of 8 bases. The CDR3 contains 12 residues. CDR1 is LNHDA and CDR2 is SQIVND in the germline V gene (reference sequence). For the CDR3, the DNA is TGTGCCAGTAGTAGTAGACTTTATGGCTACACCTTC. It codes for CASSSRLYGYTF.

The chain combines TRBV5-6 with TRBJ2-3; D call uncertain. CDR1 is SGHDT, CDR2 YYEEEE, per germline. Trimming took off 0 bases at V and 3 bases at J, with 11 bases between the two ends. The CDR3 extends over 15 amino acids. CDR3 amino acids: CASSLGVLRTDTQYF. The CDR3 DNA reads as TGTGCCAGCAGCTTGGGTGTCTTGCGGACAGATACGCAGTATTTT. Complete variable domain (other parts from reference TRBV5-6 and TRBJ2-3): DAGVTQSPTHLIKTRGQQVTLRCSPKSGHDTVSWYQQALGQGPQFIFQYYEEEERQRGNFPDRFSGHQFPNYSSELNVNALLLGDSALYLCASSLGVLRTDTQYFGPGTRLTVL.

The CDR3 spells CASSLSGLAGGVQYF. CDR3 DNA sequence: TGTGCCAGCAGCTTAAGCGGACTAGCGGGAGGGGTGCAGTACTTC. This chain uses TRBV13 with TRBJ2-7; the match to TRBD2 covers 15 bases. V shed 2 bases, J shed 9 bases, and the junction held 5 bases outside the gene matches. Germline CDR1 and CDR2: PRHDT and FYEKMQ (reference sequence). CDR3 length: 15 residues. The full variable domain, in which reference TRBV13 and TRBJ2-7 provide the parts outside the CDR3, is AAGVIQSPRHLIKEKRETATLKCYPIPRHDTVYWYQQGPGQDPQFLISFYEKMQSDKGSIPDRFSAQQFSDYHSELNMSSLELGDSALYFCASSLSGLAGGVQYFGPGTRLTVT.

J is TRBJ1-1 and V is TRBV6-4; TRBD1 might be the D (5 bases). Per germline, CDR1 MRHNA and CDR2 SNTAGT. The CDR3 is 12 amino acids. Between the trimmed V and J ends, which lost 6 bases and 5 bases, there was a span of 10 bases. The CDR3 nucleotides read TGTGCCAGCAGGGACGGGGGAACTGAAGCTTTCTTT. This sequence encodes CASRDGGTEAFF.

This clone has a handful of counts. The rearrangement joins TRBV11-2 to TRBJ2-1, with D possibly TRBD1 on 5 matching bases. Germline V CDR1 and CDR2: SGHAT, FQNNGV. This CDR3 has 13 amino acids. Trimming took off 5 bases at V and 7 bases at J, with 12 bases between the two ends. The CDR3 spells CASSLGPQNEQFF. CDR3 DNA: TGTGCCAGCAGCCTGGGGCCACAAAATGAGCAGTTCTTC. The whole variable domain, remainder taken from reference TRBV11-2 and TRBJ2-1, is EAGVAQSPRYKIIEKRQSVAFWCNPISGHATLYWYQQILGQGPKLLIQFQNNGVVDDSQLPKDRFSAERLKGVDSTLKIQPAKLEDSAVYLCASSLGPQNEQFFGPGTRLTVL.

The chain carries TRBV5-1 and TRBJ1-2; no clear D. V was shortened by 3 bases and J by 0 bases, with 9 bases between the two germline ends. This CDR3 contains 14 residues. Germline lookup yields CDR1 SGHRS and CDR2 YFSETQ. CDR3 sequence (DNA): TGCGCCAGCAGCTCTCAGATAGCTAACTATGGCTACACCTTC. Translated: CASSSQIANYGYTF. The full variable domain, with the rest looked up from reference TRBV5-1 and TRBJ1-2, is KAGVTQTPRYLIKTRGQQVTLSCSPISGHRSVSWYQQTPGQGLQFLFEYFSETQRNKGNFPGRFSGRQFSNSRSEMNVSTLELGDSALYLCASSSQIANYGYTFGSGTRLTVV.

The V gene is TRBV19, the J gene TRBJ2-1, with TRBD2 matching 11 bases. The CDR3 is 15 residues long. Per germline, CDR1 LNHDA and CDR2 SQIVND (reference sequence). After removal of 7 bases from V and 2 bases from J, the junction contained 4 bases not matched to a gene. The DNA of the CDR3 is TGTGCCAGTACTATGACTAGCGGGACCTACAATGAGCAGTTCTTC. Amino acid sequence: CASTMTSGTYNEQFF.

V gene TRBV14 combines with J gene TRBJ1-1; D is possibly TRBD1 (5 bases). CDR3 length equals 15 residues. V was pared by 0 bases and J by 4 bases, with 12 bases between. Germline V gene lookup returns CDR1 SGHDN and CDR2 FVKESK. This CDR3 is CASSQDSAGSTEAFF. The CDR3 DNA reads TGTGCCAGCAGCCAAGATTCGGCAGGGAGCACTGAAGCTTTCTTT.

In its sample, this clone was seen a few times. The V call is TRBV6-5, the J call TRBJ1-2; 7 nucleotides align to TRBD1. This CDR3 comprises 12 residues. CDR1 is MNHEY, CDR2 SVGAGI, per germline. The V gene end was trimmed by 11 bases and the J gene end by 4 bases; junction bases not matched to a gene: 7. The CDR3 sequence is CASQGPAYGYTF. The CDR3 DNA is TGTGCCTCACAGGGGCCCGCCTATGGCTACACCTTC.

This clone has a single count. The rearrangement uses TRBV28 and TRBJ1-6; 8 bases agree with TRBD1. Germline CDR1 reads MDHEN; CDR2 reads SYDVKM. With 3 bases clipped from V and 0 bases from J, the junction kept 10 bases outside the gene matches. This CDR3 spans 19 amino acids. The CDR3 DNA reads TGTGCCAGCAGTTTCGGGACAGGAAGTCGGGGCTCCTATAATTCACCCCTCCACTTT. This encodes CASSFGTGSRGSYNSPLHF.

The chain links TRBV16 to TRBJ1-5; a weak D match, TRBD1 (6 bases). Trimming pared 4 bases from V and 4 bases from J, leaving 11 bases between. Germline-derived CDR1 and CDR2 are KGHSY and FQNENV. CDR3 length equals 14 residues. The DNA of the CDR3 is TGTGCCAGCAGCCCAGGGGAGGGGAATCAGCCCCAGCATTTT. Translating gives CASSPGEGNQPQHF.

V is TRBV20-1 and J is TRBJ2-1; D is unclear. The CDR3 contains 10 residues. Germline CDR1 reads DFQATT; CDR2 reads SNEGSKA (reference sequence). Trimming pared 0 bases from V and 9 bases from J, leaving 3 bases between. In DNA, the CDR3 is TGCAGTGCTAGAGAGGTTGAGCAGTTCTTC. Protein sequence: CSAREVEQFF.